These T cell receptor beta chains were read from a single sample in a study of control samples from healthy donors and cancer patients. Some clones are missing from TCRdb's copy, which holds only in-frame ones; the method was immunoSEQ multiplex PCR. The sample consists of roughly 76,000 clones, just under 95% of them appearing once. The source material was blood. The receptors derive from a young woman in good health. Each CDR3 is given with its conserved first and last residue. The order of the fields is D gene, clone size, J gene, V gene, CDR3 protein, CDR3 DNA. A D gene is named only where the DNA matches it firmly. Not every row has a clone size; where given, it reads once, few, many or a size class.

>.|.|TRBJ2-3|TRBV12-3/TRBV12-4
CASSQEGDTQYF
TGTGCCAGCAGTCAGGAAGGGGATACGCAGTATTTT
>TRBD1|.|TRBJ1-1|TRBV5-3
CARSQQGTNTEAFF
TGTGCCAGAAGCCAACAGGGGACCAACACTGAAGCTTTCTTT
>.|.|TRBJ2-3|TRBV6-4
CASSAQGGSTDTQYF
TGTGCCAGCAGTGCGCAGGGGGGCAGCACAGATACGCAGTATTTT
>.|.|TRBJ1-1|TRBV7-2
CASSGHRVNTEAFF
TGTGCCAGCAGCGGACACAGGGTGAACACTGAAGCTTTCTTT
>TRBD1|once|TRBJ1-1|TRBV18
CASSPLTGDTEAFF
TGTGCCAGCTCACCGCTTACAGGGGACACTGAAGCTTTCTTT
>.|.|TRBJ1-5|TRBV5-8
CASSFRPGAIGQPQHF
TGTGCCAGCAGCTTTCGTCCAGGGGCGATCGGTCAGCCCCAGCATTTT
>.|few|TRBJ2-3|TRBV14
CASSRFIGGDTQYF
TGTGCCAGCAGCCGATTTATCGGGGGAGATACGCAGTATTTT
>.|.|TRBJ2-6|TRBV10-2
CASSAWQGKMAGSGANVLTF
TGCGCCAGCAGTGCTTGGCAGGGGAAGATGGCAGGCTCTGGGGCCAACGTCCTGACTTTC
>.|.|TRBJ1-1|TRBV25-1
CASSGSGSLEAEAFF
TGTGCCAGCAGTGGATCTGGAAGTCTGGAGGCTGAAGCTTTCTTT
>TRBD1|.|TRBJ2-7|TRBV28
CASLPGTATYEQYF
TGTGCCAGCCTTCCCGGGACAGCCACCTACGAGCAGTACTTC
>.|.|TRBJ2-1|TRBV1
CTSSQFLALDNEQFF
TGCACCAGCAGCCAATTTTTAGCGTTGGACAATGAGCAGTTCTTC
>.|once|TRBJ1-1|TRBV9
CASSVVGGAQNTEAFF
TGTGCCAGCAGCGTCGTAGGGGGGGCACAGAACACTGAAGCTTTCTTT
>TRBD1|.|TRBJ2-7|TRBV25-1
CASRDRGREQYF
TGTGCCAGCAGGGACAGGGGTCGCGAGCAGTACTTC
>TRBD2|.|TRBJ2-1|TRBV7-2
CASSPGWSGGAEQFF
TGTGCCAGCAGCCCCGGGTGGAGCGGGGGGGCGGAGCAGTTCTTC
>TRBD2|.|TRBJ2-1|TRBV4-3
CASSERRASGRSGNEQFF
TGCGCCAGCAGCGAAAGAAGGGCTAGCGGGAGGTCTGGAAATGAGCAGTTCTTC
>TRBD1|.|TRBJ1-4|TRBV2
CASSTGGRHEKLFF
TGTGCCAGCAGTACAGGGGGACGGCATGAAAAACTGTTTTTT
>.|.|TRBJ2-1|TRBV5-6
CASSTYPRYNEQFF
TGTGCCAGCAGCACCTATCCCCGTTACAATGAGCAGTTCTTC